Each of the 28 T cell receptor beta chains below was sequenced from the same sample in a study of T cell responses to AZD1222 COVID-19 vaccine. Sequencing used immunoSEQ multiplex PCR; TCRdb keeps in-frame clones, though not all of them. The sample has approximately 150,000 clones; roughly 89% are singletons. The starting material was peripheral blood, obtained on day 0 of AZD1222 vaccination. The origin of the receptors is an adult in good health.

This clone appeared a single time. V is TRBV27 and J is TRBJ2-1; D perhaps matches TRBD1 (6 bases). V lost 5 bases and J lost 8, with 22 bases in between. Germline values: CDR1 MNHEY, CDR2 SMNVEV (reference sequence). CDR3 length equals 16 residues. The DNA for the CDR3 is TGTGCCAGCAGTCTAACAGGGTTACTAACAGTCTATGAGCAGTTCTTC. Translated: CASSLTGLLTVYEQFF.

Note on this clone: The germline gene is not matched at one end of the junction; a read error may be the cause. The J gene is TRBJ2-7, the V gene TRBV4-3; TRBD1 is a possible D gene (6 bases). This CDR3 is built from 13 residues. Germline CDR1 and CDR2: LGHNA and YSLEER. The chain's CDR3 is CASSQDWTRDKHF. The CDR3 DNA is TGCGCCAGCAGCCAAGATTGGACCCGGGACAAGCACTTC.

Only a few counts were recorded for this clone. The rearrangement links TRBV19 to TRBJ2-7; 8 bases are shared with TRBD2. CDR3 length: 16 residues. Trimming at V came to 5 bases and at J to 2 bases, leaving 11 bases not matched to a gene. Germline CDR1 and CDR2: LNHDA and SQIVND (reference sequence). The CDR3 coding sequence is TGTGCCAGTAGTGCCTCCGGGACTAGGGTAACCTACGAGCAGTACTTC. It encodes CASSASGTRVTYEQYF.

This clone was detected once. The chain couples TRBV30 to TRBJ1-6; 7 bases line up with TRBD1. This CDR3 has 14 amino acids. Unmatched junction bases numbered 9, after V lost 3 bases and J lost 10 bases. Germline V CDR1 and CDR2: GTSNPN, SVGIG (reference sequence). The CDR3 DNA follows: TGTGCCTGGAGGCCTGACAGGGTGCGGTCACCCCTCCACTTT. Its translation: CAWRPDRVRSPLHF.

The chain couples TRBV19 to TRBJ1-5; D is possibly TRBD1 (6 bases). CDR1 and CDR2 (germline): LNHDA, SQIVND (reference sequence). Trimming shortened V by 4 bases and J by 7 bases, and 11 bases separated the two germline ends. This CDR3 comprises 13 residues. CDR3 DNA: TGTGCCAGTAGTAACAGGGTTGGGCAGCCCCAGCATTTT. It encodes CASSNRVGQPQHF.

The chain uses TRBV6-5 and TRBJ1-3; no reliable D call. Between the trimmed V and J ends, which lost 8 bases and 0 bases, there was a span of 8 bases. This CDR3 comprises 13 residues. Germline CDR1 and CDR2: MNHEY and SVGAGI. This CDR3 is CASGGVSGNTIYF. CDR3 DNA: TGTGCCAGCGGCGGGGTCTCTGGAAACACCATATATTTT.

This clone was recorded once. The chain has TRBV7-9 and TRBJ1-5, with D possibly being TRBD1 (5 bases). The V end was cut by 1 base, the J end by 4 bases, with 11 bases between. Germline V gene data show CDR1 as SEHNR and CDR2 as FQNEAQ (reference sequence). The CDR3 contains 15 residues. CDR3: CASSLGVGGNQPQHF. As DNA, the CDR3 is TGTGCCAGCAGCTTAGGGGTGGGGGGGAATCAGCCCCAGCATTTT.

The chain uses TRBV18 and TRBJ1-6; D gene uncertain. The ends were cut back, 3 bases at V and 4 bases at J, with 13 bases in the middle. CDR1 and CDR2 (germline): KGHSH, LQKENI. The CDR3 sequence is 16 residues long. The CDR3 region is CASSPSLTEYNSPLHF. In DNA form, the CDR3 reads TGTGCCAGCTCACCTTCATTGACGGAGTATAATTCACCCCTCCACTTT.

This clone was seen a single time. This chain connects TRBV12-3 or TRBV12-4 to TRBJ1-5; D is unresolved. The CDR3 runs to 13 residues. Trimming removed 3 bases from V and 5 bases from J, with 8 bases in between. The CDR3 DNA follows: TGTGCCAGCAGTTTCGGGTTGGATCAGCCCCAGCATTTT. As protein: CASSFGLDQPQHF.

The chain uses TRBV27 and TRBJ2-7; 10 nucleotides line up with TRBD2. The V gene's germline CDR1 is MNHEY and CDR2 SMNVEV (reference sequence). The J segment lost 4 bases and the V segment lost 3 bases, leaving 3 bases of the junction unmatched. This CDR3 region has 14 residues. The CDR3 sequence: CASSLVAGGYEQYF. As DNA, the CDR3 is TGTGCCAGCAGTTTGGTAGCGGGAGGTTACGAGCAGTACTTC.

CDR3 sequence reads: CASSLGLAGEVGELFF. The CDR3 DNA reads TGTGCCAGCAGCTTAGGACTAGCGGGAGAGGTCGGGGAGCTGTTTTTT. The V and J genes are TRBV7-9 and TRBJ2-2; 12 bases match TRBD2. V dropped 1 base and J dropped 7; count of bases not matched to a gene: 4. The CDR3 extends over 16 amino acids. The V gene's germline CDR1 is SEHNR and CDR2 FQNEAQ (reference sequence).

The rearrangement joins TRBV19 to TRBJ2-1, with D perhaps matching TRBD2 (6 bases). The CDR3 is 16 amino acids. Trimming removed 7 bases from V and 0 bases from J, with 16 bases in between. Per the germline V gene, CDR1 is LNHDA and CDR2 is SQIVND (reference sequence). The CDR3 is CASMELASSSYNEQFF. The CDR3 DNA reads as TGTGCCAGTATGGAGCTAGCGTCGAGCTCCTACAATGAGCAGTTCTTC.

Concerning this clone itself: Its ends do not fully match the called genes, so a read error is possible. The chain carries TRBV7-8 and TRBJ2-1; possible D gene TRBD2, 7 bases. Germline CDR1 and CDR2: SGHVS and FQNEAQ. CDR3 length: 15 residues. DNA of the CDR3: TGTGCCAGCAACTTAGTGGGGGGGGCGCGGAGTGAGCAGTTCTTC. Translating it yields CASNLVGGARSEQFF.

The chain carries TRBV27 and TRBJ2-3; tentative D call: TRBD1 (5 bases). CDR3 length: 14 amino acids. Germline-derived CDR1 and CDR2 are MNHEY and SMNVEV (reference sequence). Trimming cost V 7 bases and J 0 bases, with 11 bases left between them. DNA of the CDR3: TGTGCCAGCACCCGACAGTTTAGCACAGATACGCAGTATTTT. Translating gives CASTRQFSTDTQYF.

This clone occurred a few times. The chain carries TRBV28 and TRBJ1-2; no firm D call. Deletions cut 6 bases from V and 4 bases from J, with 12 bases between. The CDR3 contains 13 residues. CDR1 and CDR2 (germline): MDHEN, SYDVKM. Here the CDR3 reads CASSPGLSYGYTF. The CDR3 DNA reads as TGTGCCAGCAGCCCAGGACTAAGCTATGGCTACACCTTC.

Here the CDR3 reads CASSPRRTVRDQPQHF. For the CDR3, the DNA is TGTGCCAGCAGCCCCCGTCGAACCGTCAGGGATCAGCCCCAGCATTTT. The genes are TRBV7-8 and TRBJ1-5, with TRBD1 as a possible D gene (5 bases). The CDR3 is 16 amino acids. The V gene lost 5 bases and the J gene lost 5 bases, with 19 bases spanning the gap. The germline V gene has CDR1 SGHVS and CDR2 FQNEAQ.

The chain is built from TRBV19 and TRBJ1-5; no clear D. The CDR3 covers 16 residues. The germline V gene encodes CDR1 LNHDA and CDR2 SQIVND (reference sequence). Between the trimmed V and J ends, which lost 2 bases and 0 bases, there was a span of 11 bases. The CDR3 sequence: CASSIIKEYSNQPQHF. CDR3 DNA sequence: TGTGCCAGTAGTATAATTAAGGAATATAGCAATCAGCCCCAGCATTTT.

V and J are TRBV28 and TRBJ1-5; 7 positions match TRBD1. Germline V gene data show CDR1 as MDHEN and CDR2 as SYDVKM. This CDR3 contains 14 residues. V lost 2 bases and J lost 7; bases outside the gene matches: 5. The chain's CDR3 is CASSLTGVRQPQHF. In DNA form, the CDR3 reads TGTGCCAGCAGTTTAACAGGGGTCAGGCAGCCCCAGCATTTT.

The rearrangement joins TRBV30 to TRBJ2-7; possible D gene TRBD1, 6 bases. The germline V and J ends were trimmed by 3 bases and 0 bases, with 12 bases remaining between them. Germline V gives CDR1 GTSNPN, CDR2 SVGIG (reference sequence). The CDR3 has 14 residues. CDR3 DNA: TGTGCCTGGAGAGGACAGTCAAACTCCTACGAGCAGTACTTC. This gives the protein CAWRGQSNSYEQYF.

The chain joins TRBV29-1 to TRBJ2-7; tentatively, D is TRBD2 (6 bases). This CDR3 has 15 amino acids. The V end lost 3 bases, the J end lost 0 bases, and 15 bases lay between the germline ends. From germline, CDR1 is SQVTM and CDR2 ANQGSEA. CDR3 coding DNA: TGCAGCGTTGAGGAGTATAGCGGCTCCTCCTACGAGCAGTACTTC. Encoded protein: CSVEEYSGSSYEQYF.

The rearrangement uses TRBV9 and TRBJ2-5; 7 bases align to TRBD1. J lost 4 bases, V lost 0 bases, and 6 bases had no gene match. Germline V gives CDR1 SGDLS, CDR2 YYNGEE. The CDR3 extends over 15 amino acids. The CDR3, as DNA: TGTGCCAGCAGCGTAGGTGGGACAGAGGGAGAGACCCAGTACTTC. Its translation is CASSVGGTEGETQYF.

The chain links TRBV5-6 to TRBJ1-3; the match to TRBD1 covers 8 bases. V trimming: 0 bases; J trimming: 7 bases; junction bases outside the gene matches: 6. The CDR3 spans 15 residues. Per the germline V gene, CDR1 is SGHDT and CDR2 is YYEEEE. The CDR3 spells CASSLGTGNDNTIYF. The CDR3 coding sequence is TGTGCCAGCAGCTTGGGGACAGGGAATGACAACACCATATATTTT.

This clone appeared a few times. V is TRBV29-1 and J is TRBJ1-1; the match to TRBD1 covers 10 bases. The CDR3 length is 13 residues. The germline V gene encodes CDR1 SQVTM and CDR2 ANQGSEA. Trimming removed 6 bases from V and 5 bases from J; junction bases left unmatched: 6. The CDR3 loop is CSVVDRGRTEAFF. The CDR3 coding sequence is TGCAGCGTAGTGGACAGGGGGAGGACTGAAGCTTTCTTT.

This chain uses TRBV2 with TRBJ2-1, with D possibly TRBD2 on 7 matching bases. Trimming took off 5 bases at V and 7 bases at J, with 15 bases between the two ends. Per germline, CDR1 SNHLY and CDR2 FYNNEI. The CDR3 consists of 14 residues. DNA for the CDR3: TGTGCCAGCAGTCCCCCGGGGGGCATTAATGAGCAGTTCTTC. It specifies CASSPPGGINEQFF. The whole variable domain, remainder taken from reference TRBV2 and TRBJ2-1, is EPEVTQTPSHQVTQMGQEVILRCVPISNHLYFYWYRQILGQKVEFLVSFYNNEISEKSEIFDDQFSVERPDGSNFTLKIRSTKLEDSAMYFCASSPPGGINEQFFGPGTRLTVL.

The rearrangement links TRBV28 to TRBJ1-2; tentative D call: TRBD1 (5 bases). Germline CDR1 and CDR2: MDHEN and SYDVKM. The V end was cut by 5 bases, the J end by 7 bases, with 14 bases between. The CDR3 is 13 amino acids. CDR3 amino acids: CASSLRQLGGYTF. CDR3 sequence (DNA): TGTGCCAGCAGTCTACGACAGCTCGGTGGCTACACCTTC.

The CDR3 protein is CASSPIRQGAHEQYF. CDR3 coding DNA: TGTGCCAGCAGCCCAATACGACAGGGGGCCCACGAGCAGTACTTC. The rearrangement links TRBV11-1 to TRBJ2-7; 10 bases agree with TRBD1. Germline CDR1 SGHAT, CDR2 FQDESV (reference sequence). CDR3 length equals 15 residues. V dropped 5 bases and J dropped 5; count of bases not matched to a gene: 9. The full variable domain, in which reference TRBV11-1 and TRBJ2-7 provide the parts outside the CDR3, is EAEVAQSPRYKITEKSQAVAFWCDPISGHATLYWYRQILGQGPELLVQFQDESVVDDSQLPKDRFSAERLKGVDSTLKIQPAELGDSAMYLCASSPIRQGAHEQYFGPGTRLTVT.

The chain employs TRBV28 and TRBJ1-2; 7 bases match TRBD1. Unmatched junction bases numbered 15, after V lost 6 bases and J lost 5 bases. Germline CDR1 is MDHEN and CDR2 is SYDVKM. This CDR3 has 16 amino acids. CDR3 nucleotides: TGTGCCAGCAGAAGCGACAGGGTCCACCTAGGATATGGCTACACCTTC. Amino acid sequence: CASRSDRVHLGYGYTF.

The CDR3 sequence: CASSPGRRAGGTGELFF. CDR3 nucleotides: TGTGCCAGCAGCCCCGGGCGGAGGGCCGGCGGCACCGGGGAGCTGTTTTTT. The chain joins TRBV7-2 to TRBJ2-2; weak D call: TRBD2 (6 bases). The CDR3 runs to 17 residues. Trimming took off 5 bases at V and 4 bases at J, with 20 bases between the two ends. Germline CDR1 and CDR2: SGHTA and FQGNSA.